This TCR beta chain was observed in a study of T cell clusters in autoimmune cytopenias. In terms of frequency, this clonotype is medium-sized (0.01 to 0.1%). Its antigen is still unknown. TRB amplification used approximately 0.25 ug of peripheral blood genomic DNA. Broader study findings: TRB repertoire shifts in secondary cytopenia and chronic lymphocytic leukemia mostly reflected lymphoma, not autoimmunity. Primary autoimmune cytopenia patients appeared to lack physiological T cell clusters present in healthy donors.

TRB rearrangements were amplified by touch-down multiplex PCR with mixed TRB-A/B primers. Following a re-call of the multiplex PCR reads, TCRdb has one entry per CDR3 protein and lacks DNA. This sample contains around 9,500 distinct CDR3 sequences. Material for sequencing was peripheral blood. The receptor comes from a human donor with an autoimmune cytopenia or autoimmune hepatitis (not recorded which).

The CDR3 region is CSGHIMNTEAFF. This chain links TRBV29-1 with TRBJ1-1. Germline V gene data show CDR1 as SQVTM and CDR2 as ANQGSEA. This CDR3 has 12 residues.